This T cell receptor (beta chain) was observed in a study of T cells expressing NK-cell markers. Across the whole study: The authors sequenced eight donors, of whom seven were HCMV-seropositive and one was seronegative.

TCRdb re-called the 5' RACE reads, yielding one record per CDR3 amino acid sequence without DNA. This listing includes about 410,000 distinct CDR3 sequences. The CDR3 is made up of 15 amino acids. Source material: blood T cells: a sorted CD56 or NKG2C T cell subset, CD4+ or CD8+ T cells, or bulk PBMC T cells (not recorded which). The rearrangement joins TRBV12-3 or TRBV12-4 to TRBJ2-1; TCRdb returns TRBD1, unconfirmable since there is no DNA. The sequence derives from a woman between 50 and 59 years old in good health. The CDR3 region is CASNDRDRSYNEQFF.